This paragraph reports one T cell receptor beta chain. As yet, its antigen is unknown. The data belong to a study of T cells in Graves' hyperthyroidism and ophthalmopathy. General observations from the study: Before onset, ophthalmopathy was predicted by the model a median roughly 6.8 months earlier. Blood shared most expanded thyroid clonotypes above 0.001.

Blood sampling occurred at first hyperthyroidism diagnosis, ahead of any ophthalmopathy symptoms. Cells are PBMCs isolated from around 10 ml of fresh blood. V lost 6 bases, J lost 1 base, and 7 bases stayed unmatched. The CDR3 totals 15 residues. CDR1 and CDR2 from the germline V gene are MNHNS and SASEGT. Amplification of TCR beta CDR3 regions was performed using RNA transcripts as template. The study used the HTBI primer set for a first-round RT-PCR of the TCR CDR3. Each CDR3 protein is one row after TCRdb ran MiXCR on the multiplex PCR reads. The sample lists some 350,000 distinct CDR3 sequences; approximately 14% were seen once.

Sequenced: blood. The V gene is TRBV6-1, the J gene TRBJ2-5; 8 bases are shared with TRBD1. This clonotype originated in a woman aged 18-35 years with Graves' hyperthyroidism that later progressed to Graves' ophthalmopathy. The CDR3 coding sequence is TGTGCCAGCAGCCGCCGCACAGGGGGCCAAGAGACCCAGTACTTC. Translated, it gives CASSRRTGGQETQYF.